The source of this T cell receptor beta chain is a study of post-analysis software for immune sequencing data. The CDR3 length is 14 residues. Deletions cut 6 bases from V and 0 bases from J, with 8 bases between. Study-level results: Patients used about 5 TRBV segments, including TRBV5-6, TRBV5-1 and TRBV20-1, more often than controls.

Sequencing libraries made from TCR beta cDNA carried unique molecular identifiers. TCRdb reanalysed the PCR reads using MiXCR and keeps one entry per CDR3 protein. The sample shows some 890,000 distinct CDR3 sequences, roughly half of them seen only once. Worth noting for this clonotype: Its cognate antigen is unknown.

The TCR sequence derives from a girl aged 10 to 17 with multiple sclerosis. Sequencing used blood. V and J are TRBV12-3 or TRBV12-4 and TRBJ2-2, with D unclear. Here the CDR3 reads CASRPSANTGELFF. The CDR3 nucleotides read TGTGCCAGCAGACCGAGTGCGAACACCGGGGAGCTGTTTTTT.